These T cell receptor beta chains were read from a single sample in a study of T cell repertoires in cytomegalovirus infection. Using its own MiXCR run on the reads, TCRdb lists one record per CDR3 protein. The sample has 400,000 to 550,000 distinct CDR3 sequences, approximately 10% seen once. What was sequenced was PBMCs. The receptors were sampled from a human donor in good health (CMV status not recorded). Some clones in this sample may be carry-over from other donors' samples. Both conserved end residues are trimmed from each CDR3. Clone size is not always given. Where it is, it says once, few, many or a class for expanded clones.

v_call	cdr3_length	clone_size	j_call	cdr3_aa
TRBV11-2	13	many	TRBJ2-1	ASSSGGERFNEQF
TRBV2	14	many	TRBJ2-4	ASSDGAGDHRNIQY
TRBV19	9	few	TRBJ2-1	ASNTNNEQF
TRBV11-2	13	once	TRBJ2-2	ASSFGLAGNGELF
TRBV15	14	many	TRBJ2-1	ATSRDPRRSNNEQF
TRBV7-9	13	many	TRBJ1-2	ASSPAGSRDYGYT
TRBV14	9	many	TRBJ1-5	ASSQVWPQH
TRBV2	10	NA	TRBJ1-2	ASSGDVYGYT
TRBV9	14	few	TRBJ2-3	ASSVVERGGGNTQY
TRBV7-3	12	many	TRBJ2-3	ASSRGSTTDTQY
TRBV7-9	11	NA	TRBJ1-6	ASSPEANSPLH
TRBV20-1	11	few	TRBJ1-1	SAIRTANTEAF
TRBV7-3	14	many	TRBJ2-1	ASSLTGTSGRGEQF
TRBV7-2	15	many	TRBJ1-1	ASSPDRIGIQGTEAF
TRBV28	11	NA	TRBJ1-4	ASSITFGEKLF
TRBV4-2	13	NA	TRBJ2-7	ASSPETRRVNEQY
TRBV28	13	many	TRBJ2-7	ASSLDRYVSYEQY
TRBV20-1	11	few	TRBJ1-2	SAKGLKDYGYT
TRBV19	13	NA	TRBJ1-5	ASSIGGGPKWPQH
TRBV14	10	NA	TRBJ2-7	ASSQDTGGRH
TRBV19	14	many	TRBJ2-5	ASSILYQSLQETQY
TRBV7-2	14	many	TRBJ2-3	ASSPAGTLETDTQY
TRBV18	13	many	TRBJ2-1	ASSPGQGAHSGPF
TRBV28	12	once	TRBJ2-7	ASSFSGDPYEQY
TRBV5-4	13	many	TRBJ1-4	ASSFRTGTNEKLF